These 7 T cell receptor beta chains share one sample of origin, sequenced in a study of Ad26.COV2.S vaccination and SARS-CoV-2 variants. Treatment: 15 to 20 received Ad26.COV2.S at low or high dose, single or two shots; about 5 received placebo; per-sample allocation not given. Sampling happened 63 days after the first vaccine or placebo injection. The repertoire was sequenced with immunoSEQ multiplex PCR; TCRdb's copy has only in-frame clones and lacks some. The profile shows approximately 300,000 clones, about 86% of them singletons. The source was peripheral blood, collected in a trial of Ad26.COV2.S vaccine versus placebo. These receptors were taken from a person between 18 and 59 years old who received the Ad26.COV2.S COVID-19 vaccine or a placebo.

This clone was picked up a small number of times. This chain connects TRBV6-1 to TRBJ1-4; 11 positions match TRBD1. The CDR3 length is 16 residues. Germline trimming cut 4 bases from V and 1 base from J; bases unmatched to any gene: 2. In germline, CDR1 is MNHNS, CDR2 SASEGT. CDR3 in DNA: TGTGCCAGCAGTGTGGGACAGGGGGTAACTAATGAAAAACTGTTTTTT. Amino acids: CASSVGQGVTNEKLFF.

The chain couples TRBV7-9 to TRBJ1-4, with D uncertain. Germline values: CDR1 SEHNR, CDR2 FQNEAQ (reference sequence). The CDR3 extends over 14 amino acids. The V end was cut by 5 bases, the J end by 3 bases, with 10 bases between. The CDR3, as DNA: TGTGCCAGCAGCCGCGGACGGGCTAATGAAAAACTGTTTTTT. The encoded protein is CASSRGRANEKLFF.

The rearrangement uses TRBV11-2 and TRBJ2-4; 13 nucleotides match TRBD2. Germline CDR1 is SGHAT and CDR2 is FQNNGV. The J segment lost 8 bases and the V segment lost 5 bases, leaving 9 bases of the junction unmatched. CDR3 size: 16 residues. The CDR3 DNA reads TGTGCCAGCAGCGCCTTACTAGCGGGGGGGTCTGACATTCAGTACTTC. It yields the protein CASSALLAGGSDIQYF.

The chain is built from TRBV6-1 and TRBJ2-5; D is unclear. The germline V gene has CDR1 MNHNS and CDR2 SASEGT. Trimming left V 3 bases short and J 5 bases short, with 1 base between. The CDR3 has 10 amino acids. Here the CDR3 DNA reads TGTGCCAGCAGTGACGAGACCCAGTACTTC. Translating it yields CASSDETQYF.

The chain joins TRBV27 to TRBJ1-1, with D perhaps matching TRBD1 (5 bases). Between the trimmed V and J ends, which lost 6 bases and 4 bases, there was a span of 15 bases. From germline, CDR1 is MNHEY and CDR2 SMNVEV (reference sequence). The CDR3 extends over 14 amino acids. CDR3 sequence (DNA): TGTGCCAGCAGCCATACCCGGGGGTCCACTGAAGCTTTCTTT. Protein: CASSHTRGSTEAFF.

The sample holds one count of this clone. In DNA form, the CDR3 reads TGTGCCATCAGCTCCGGACAGGGCCGGGACATTCAGTACTTC. Residues: CAISSGQGRDIQYF. The rearrangement joins TRBV10-3 to TRBJ2-4, with TRBD1 matching 8 bases. This CDR3 is built from 14 residues. V trimming: 6 bases; J trimming: 8 bases; junction bases outside the gene matches: 9. Germline CDR1 reads ENHRY; CDR2 reads SYGVKD.

The chain couples TRBV5-6 to TRBJ1-1; 8 bases align to TRBD1. Germline V gene sequence: CDR1 SGHDT, CDR2 YYEEEE. The J segment lost 6 bases and the V segment lost 1 base, leaving 8 bases of the junction unmatched. This CDR3 contains 15 residues. This CDR3 reads CASSLPGQGVSEAFF. In nucleotides, the CDR3 is TGTGCCAGCAGCTTGCCTGGACAGGGAGTTTCTGAAGCTTTCTTT.